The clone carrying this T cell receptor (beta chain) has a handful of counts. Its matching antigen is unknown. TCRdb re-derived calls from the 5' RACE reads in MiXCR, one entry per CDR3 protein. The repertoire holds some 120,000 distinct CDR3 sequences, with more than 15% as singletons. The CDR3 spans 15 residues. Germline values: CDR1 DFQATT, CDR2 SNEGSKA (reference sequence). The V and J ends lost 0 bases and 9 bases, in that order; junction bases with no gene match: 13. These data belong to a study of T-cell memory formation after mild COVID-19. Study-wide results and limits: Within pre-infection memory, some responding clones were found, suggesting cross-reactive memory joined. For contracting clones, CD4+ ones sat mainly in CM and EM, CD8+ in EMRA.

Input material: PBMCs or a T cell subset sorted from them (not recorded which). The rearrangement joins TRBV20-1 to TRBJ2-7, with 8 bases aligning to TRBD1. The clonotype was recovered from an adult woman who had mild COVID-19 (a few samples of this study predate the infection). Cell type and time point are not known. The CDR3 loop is CSARDQDRGEGGQYF. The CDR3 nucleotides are TGCAGTGCTAGAGATCAAGACAGGGGCGAAGGTGGGCAGTACTTC.